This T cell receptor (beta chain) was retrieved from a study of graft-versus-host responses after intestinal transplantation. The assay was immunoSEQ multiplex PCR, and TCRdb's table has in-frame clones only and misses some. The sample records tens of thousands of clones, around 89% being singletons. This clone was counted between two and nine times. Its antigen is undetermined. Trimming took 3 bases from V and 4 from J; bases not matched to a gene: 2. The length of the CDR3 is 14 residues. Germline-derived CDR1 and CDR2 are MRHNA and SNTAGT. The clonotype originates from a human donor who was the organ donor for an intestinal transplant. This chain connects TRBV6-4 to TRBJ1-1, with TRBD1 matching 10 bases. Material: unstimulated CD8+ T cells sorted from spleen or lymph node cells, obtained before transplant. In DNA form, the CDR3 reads TGTGCCAGCAGTGATGGACAGGGGGGCACTGAAGCTTTCTTT. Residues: CASSDGQGGTEAFF.